This T cell receptor (beta chain) was identified in a study of identifying expanded T cells in peripheral blood. The study's findings and limits: Two-week clone count variance significantly increased as total template count grew. Over approximately two and four weeks, about 15 and 18 clones changed, versus roughly 1.2 between replicates.

On this clone: Its antigen remains unidentified.

No infections or other immune events were documented during collection. TCRdb keeps only in-frame clones here, not all; method: immunoSEQ multiplex PCR. Of about 130,000 clones listed, 75% to 90% are singletons. The CDR3 spans 17 residues. J gave up 2 bases and V 4 bases, and 8 bases lay outside the gene matches. Germline V lookup: CDR1 SGHRS, CDR2 YFSETQ. The chain couples TRBV5-1 to TRBJ2-3; TRBD2 matches at 12 bases. Sequencing was done on a sample of blood. The sequence came from a person aged 18 to 75 in good health. The CDR3 DNA is TGCGCCAGCAGCATCTCCCGGACTAGCGGGGACACAGATACGCAGTATTTT. It is translated as CASSISRTSGDTDTQYF.